The 5 T cell receptor beta chains below all came from one sample that was sequenced in a study of cytomegalovirus exposure and HLA in healthy donors. Researchers ran the PCR with 60 Vbeta and 13 Jbeta primers. The method was immunoSEQ multiplex PCR; TCRdb's version includes in-frame clones alone and lacks a portion of them. The data show 120,000 or so clones, with approximately 85% seen just once and about 11% held by the top ten. Sequences were obtained from PBMCs. The origin of the receptors is a male donor in good health and CMV-seropositive.

V is TRBV28 and J is TRBJ2-4; 8 bases agree with TRBD2. Trimming took 1 base from V and 6 from J; bases not matched to a gene: 8. CDR1 and CDR2 from the germline V gene are MDHEN and SYDVKM. The CDR3 loop spans 16 amino acids. In DNA, the CDR3 is TGTGCCAGCAGTTTATTTGCGGGACTAGAGATAAACATTCAGTACTTC. This translates into CASSLFAGLEINIQYF.

This chain links TRBV4-3 with TRBJ2-5, with TRBD2 identical over 8 bases. Trimming took 4 bases from V and 5 from J; bases not matched to a gene: 15. CDR1 and CDR2 (germline): LGHNA, YSLEER. This CDR3 spans 17 amino acids. The CDR3 region has the DNA TGCGCCAGCAGCCGCCGGGGGGGAAGGAGAGGGTGGGAGACCCAGTACTTC. It encodes CASSRRGGRRGWETQYF.

This sequence joins TRBV28 and TRBJ2-3; 10 positions match TRBD2. The V segment lost 1 base and the J segment 0 bases; nucleotides outside the gene matches: 7. The CDR3 spans 18 residues. CDR1 is MDHEN and CDR2 is SYDVKM in the germline V gene. The CDR3 is CASSLLGLAGASTDTQYF. The DNA of the CDR3 is TGTGCCAGCAGTTTATTAGGGCTAGCGGGAGCGAGCACAGATACGCAGTATTTT.

The J gene is TRBJ1-5, the V gene TRBV2; perhaps TRBD1 as D (5 bases). The germline V gene encodes CDR1 SNHLY and CDR2 FYNNEI. There are 13 residues in the CDR3. Trimming removed 3 bases from V and 2 bases from J, with 5 bases in between. The CDR3 DNA reads as TGTGCCAGCAGTGACAGGGGCAATCAGCCCCAGCATTTT. Amino acid sequence: CASSDRGNQPQHF.

V gene TRBV5-8 combines with J gene TRBJ2-1; 7 nucleotides agree with TRBD1. Trimming took 0 bases from V and 3 from J; bases not matched to a gene: 3. Germline loops: CDR1 SGHTS, CDR2 YDEGEE. The CDR3 has 15 residues. The CDR3 reads CASSLDRGSYNEQFF. In DNA form, the CDR3 reads TGTGCCAGCAGCTTGGACAGGGGTAGCTACAATGAGCAGTTCTTC. The full variable domain, with the rest looked up from reference TRBV5-8 and TRBJ2-1, is EAGVTQSPTHLIKTRGQQATLRCSPISGHTSVYWYQQALGLGLQFLLWYDEGEERNRGNFPPRFSGRQFPNYSSELNVNALELEDSALYLCASSLDRGSYNEQFFGPGTRLTVL.